Listed below are T cell receptor beta chains from one sample, sequenced in a study of cytomegalovirus exposure and HLA in healthy donors. TCRdb's table, derived via immunoSEQ multiplex PCR, lists solely in-frame clones and lacks some. Of 200,000 or so clones listed, around 82% are singletons. Sequencing input: PBMCs. The receptors shown here come from a woman aged 30 to 39 in good health and CMV-seronegative. Both conserved end residues are part of each CDR3. Size is omitted from some rows. Given values are once, few, many or a class for expanded clones.

V gene	clone size	J gene	CDR3 protein
TRBV27	NA	TRBJ1-1	CASGGAGATEAFF
TRBV19	NA	TRBJ2-1	CASSGPGLAGDEQFF
TRBV5-1	NA	TRBJ1-2	CASSRAGAPADGYTF
TRBV5-4	few	TRBJ2-2	CASSLVRESTGELFF
TRBV9	once	TRBJ2-3	CASSVNSLRTDTQYF
TRBV7-9	NA	TRBJ2-5	CASSLASGGPEETQYF
TRBV7-9	NA	TRBJ2-1	CASSSVGGRVVGQFF
TRBV7-2	NA	TRBJ2-3	CASSSTFSGLTDTQYF
TRBV15	NA	TRBJ2-2	CATSRGGLAGGTGELFF
TRBV5-1	NA	TRBJ2-1	CASSLGTSGRGEQFF
TRBV6-5	few	TRBJ2-1	CASSPGLTSYNEQFF
TRBV15	NA	TRBJ2-1	CATSSIVSSYNEQFF
TRBV4-2	NA	TRBJ2-1	CASSQVSGGALNEQFF
TRBV28	NA	TRBJ2-1	CASGQRTGRPYGEQFF
TRBV19	NA	TRBJ1-6	CASSRGQYSPLHF
TRBV4-1	NA	TRBJ1-1	CASSLLGGAEAFF
TRBV19	NA	TRBJ2-7	CASSMGGELTYEQYF
TRBV7-6	NA	TRBJ1-1	CASSLGQHTEAFF
TRBV5-1	NA	TRBJ2-5	CASSFTGGETQYF
TRBV29-1	few	TRBJ2-7	CSVCARREEAYEQYF
TRBV7-6	NA	TRBJ2-1	CASSLKRGLNEQFF
TRBV10-3	NA	TRBJ2-5	CAISEPDGTGRMMGQETQYF
TRBV30	NA	TRBJ2-5	CAWRRTGLQTQYF
TRBV27	once	TRBJ2-7	CASSFSGRRGGEQYF
TRBV9	NA	TRBJ1-1	CASSVAGMNTEAFF
TRBV25-1	NA	TRBJ1-4	CASSVGQPNEKLFF
TRBV28	few	TRBJ2-3	CASSSLAGGSDTQYF
TRBV6-1	NA	TRBJ1-5	CASRTGDRFNQPQHF
TRBV19	few	TRBJ2-7	CASRARATSSYEQYF
TRBV5-4	few	TRBJ2-3	CASSLSTRLSDTQYF
TRBV28	NA	TRBJ1-2	CASSFGTGGARYGYTF
TRBV25-1	NA	TRBJ2-3	CASTRDPRGTDTQYF
TRBV30	NA	TRBJ1-4	CAWSEIQNNEKLFF
TRBV27	NA	TRBJ1-1	CASSDRQGAEAFF
TRBV18	few	TRBJ2-3	CASSPAEGTDTQYF
TRBV15	NA	TRBJ1-4	CATSRTRRGANEKLFF
TRBV5-1	NA	TRBJ2-3	CASSLESLAGGADTQYF
TRBV29-1	NA	TRBJ1-6	CSEGRGGGDARYNSPLHF
TRBV6-1	NA	TRBJ2-5	CASSEYLGTGETQYF
TRBV9	once	TRBJ1-2	CASSHSGGVLYGYTF
TRBV5-1	once	TRBJ1-1	CASSSSGVRGTEAFF
TRBV18	NA	TRBJ2-3	CASSPPGHTITDTQYF
TRBV29-1	few	TRBJ2-7	CSVPRTSGGSYEQYF
TRBV5-4	NA	TRBJ2-7	CASSFGTSYEQYF
TRBV6-5	NA	TRBJ1-1	CASSRGFTEAFF
TRBV27	NA	TRBJ1-2	CASSLSSGYYGYTF
TRBV7-8	once	TRBJ2-7	CASSLERLAVNYEQYF
TRBV5-1	NA	TRBJ1-1	CASSWETGPLTEAFF
TRBV5-6	NA	TRBJ2-3	CASSLVAGGNTDTQYF
TRBV6-4	NA	TRBJ1-2	CASSALTGGAGGYTF
TRBV29-1	NA	TRBJ1-2	CSVRGRNYGYTF
TRBV27	NA	TRBJ2-7	CASREGRSYEQYF
TRBV25-1	NA	TRBJ2-5	CASSESVGRFVGETQYF
TRBV5-1	NA	TRBJ1-1	CASSLRRRGSNTEAFF
TRBV7-9	NA	TRBJ2-1	CASSWGTTYNEQFF
TRBV30	NA	TRBJ1-6	CAWTWDSFNSPLHF
TRBV29-1	NA	TRBJ2-7	CSVEGGYEQYF